Here is one T cell receptor beta chain with its context. Method: immunoSEQ multiplex PCR; TCRdb's copy keeps in-frame clones and lacks some. The data show approximately 30,000 clones, about 91% seen once. These data originate in a study of T cell changes during pregnancy in multiple sclerosis. The germline V gene has CDR1 SGHAT and CDR2 FQNNGV. Trimming stripped 3 bases from V and 5 bases from J, with 10 bases between. This CDR3 region has 13 residues. The TCR sequence derives from a female donor with multiple sclerosis, enrolled in a pregnancy study. The rearrangement uses TRBV11-2 and TRBJ2-5; D is possibly TRBD1 (5 bases). The sample was CD8+ T cells from peripheral blood mononuclear cells, taken in the first trimester of pregnancy. Here the CDR3 reads CASSFERQETQYF. CDR3 in DNA: TGTGCCAGCAGCTTCGAACGACAGGAGACCCAGTACTTC.